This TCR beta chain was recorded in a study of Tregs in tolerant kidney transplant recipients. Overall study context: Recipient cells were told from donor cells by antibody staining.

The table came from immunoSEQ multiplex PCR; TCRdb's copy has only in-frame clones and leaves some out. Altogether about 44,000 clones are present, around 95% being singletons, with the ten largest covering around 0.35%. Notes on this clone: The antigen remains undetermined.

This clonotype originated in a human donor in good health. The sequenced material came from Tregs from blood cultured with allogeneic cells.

The CDR3 is CASSRQGALGAFF. Here the CDR3 DNA reads TGTGCCAGCAGCCGACAGGGGGCTCTAGGAGCTTTCTTT. The V call is TRBV7-2, the J call TRBJ1-1; 10 bases match TRBD1. The CDR3 sequence is 13 residues long. With 5 bases clipped from V and 10 bases from J, the junction kept 7 bases outside the gene matches. Germline-derived CDR1 and CDR2 are SGHTA and FQGNSA.